This T cell receptor (beta chain) was recorded in a study of blood T cell repertoires in COVID-19. Study-level information: T cells, B-cell-depleted T cells, or PBMCs provided the cDNA or gDNA that served as material.

In the original processing: Counts of nucleated cells, estimated from reference gene primer amplification, were obtained. Measured with immunoSEQ multiplex PCR; TCRdb has only the in-frame clones, and not every one. V and J calls and clone size are those listed in that table; D and trimming were worked out from the DNA. The table shows just under 90,000 clones, with about 88% occurring only once. In its sample, this clone was seen once. Germline V gene data show CDR1 as MNHNY and CDR2 as SVGAGI (reference sequence). Between the trimmed V and J ends, which lost 0 bases and 1 base, there was a span of 12 bases. This CDR3 has 16 residues.

The gene calls are TRBV6-6 and TRBJ2-5, with a tentative D call TRBD1 (5 bases). This TCR was recovered from a woman of 80 years or more with acute or convalescent COVID-19. Material for sequencing was peripheral blood. In DNA, the CDR3 is TGTGCCAGCAGTTACTCCCCTAGGGGCCCCCAAGAGACCCAGTACTTC. It encodes CASSYSPRGPQETQYF.